This T cell receptor beta chain originates from a study of cytomegalovirus exposure and HLA in healthy donors. Findings and caveats of the study: Cytomegalovirus association was listed for around 180 TCR beta chains. Some public TCRs appeared in many individuals, while most sequences were rare. Published work reported that the classifier diagnosed cytomegalovirus status with high specificity and sensitivity.

In regard to this clone: Antigen: not known.

The donors were members of the validation cohort comprising over a hundred subjects, separate from the approximately 700-subject first cohort. Sequencing was performed with immunoSEQ multiplex PCR; in TCRdb, only in-frame clones are kept and a portion is missing. The table includes roughly 50,000 clones, roughly 93% detected once. The CDR3 spans 14 residues. Germline assignment: CDR1 SGDLS and CDR2 YYNGEE. The ends were cut back, 4 bases at V and 2 bases at J, with 12 bases in the middle. The origin of this receptor is a woman younger than 30 in good health and CMV-seropositive. Sequencing was performed on PBMCs. The V and J genes are TRBV9 and TRBJ1-1; D call uncertain. CDR3 in amino acids: CASSPRLVNTEAFF. The CDR3 bases are TGTGCCAGCAGCCCCCGCCTAGTAAACACTGAAGCTTTCTTT.